The rows below give T cell receptor beta chains drawn from one sample of a study of identical twins. MiXCR, run by TCRdb on the 5' RACE reads, gives a single entry per CDR3 protein. Altogether fewer than 900,000 distinct CDR3 sequences are present, 15% to 20% being singletons, with the ten largest covering around 13%. The sample was also linked to a second study, of T cells expressing NK-cell markers.

Input material: PBMCs. The receptors here all came from a woman younger than 35 in good health. The CDR3 runs from the conserved cysteine through the conserved F or W. The D gene is left open where the match is weak. Where a row states a size, it is once, few, many or the class of an expanded clone; other rows omit it.

j_call v_call clone_size d_call cdr3_aa cdr3_nt
TRBJ1-4 TRBV27 . . CASSLLKAGDEKLFF TGTGCCAGCAGTTTATTAAAGGCGGGGGATGAAAAACTGTTTTTT
TRBJ2-1 TRBV27 . TRBD2 CASSFVYAAGGGNEQFF TGTGCCAGCAGTTTTGTTTACGCAGCGGGGGGCGGTAATGAGCAGTTCTTC
TRBJ2-1 TRBV29-1 few TRBD2 CSVVVKAGGRSEQFF TGCAGCGTTGTTGTCAAAGCGGGGGGGCGAAGTGAGCAGTTCTTC
TRBJ2-3 TRBV5-1 . . CASSINGGKDTQYF TGCGCCAGCAGCATAAACGGGGGAAAAGATACGCAGTATTTT
TRBJ2-1 TRBV6-2/TRBV6-3 few TRBD2 CASSGLVGTSSYNEQFF TGTGCCAGCAGTGGGCTTGTCGGGACTAGCTCCTACAATGAGCAGTTCTTC
TRBJ2-1 TRBV6-5 . . CASSFWDSGFSYNEQFF TGTGCCAGCAGTTTTTGGGATAGCGGATTCTCCTACAATGAGCAGTTCTTC
TRBJ2-7 TRBV5-6 few . CASSVGTNNEQYF TGTGCCAGCAGCGTTGGGACAAACAACGAGCAGTACTTC
TRBJ2-7 TRBV5-1 . TRBD2 CASRPGTSGSYEQYF TGCGCCAGCAGGCCCGGGACTAGCGGCTCCTACGAGCAGTACTTC
TRBJ1-1 TRBV12-5 . . CASGPTYTEAFF TGTGCTAGTGGTCCTACATACACTGAAGCTTTCTTT
TRBJ2-3 TRBV7-1 . TRBD1 CASSSPTPGQGKRGESTDTQYF TGTGCCAGCAGCTCCCCTACTCCGGGACAGGGGAAGCGGGGCGAGAGCACAGATACGCAGTATTTT
TRBJ2-5 TRBV5-1 few TRBD2 CASSLVTSGGRETQYF TGCGCCAGCAGCTTGGTAACTAGCGGGGGTCGAGAGACCCAGTACTTC
TRBJ2-7 TRBV10-3 . . CAIRAGHEQYF TGTGCCATCCGAGCAGGCCACGAGCAGTACTTC
TRBJ2-1 TRBV9 few TRBD2 CASSPTSGIYNEQFF TGTGCCAGCAGCCCGACTAGCGGGATTTACAATGAGCAGTTCTTC
TRBJ2-3 TRBV5-6 few . CASSRDPLNTDTQYF TGTGCCAGCAGCCGGGACCCCCTAAACACAGATACGCAGTATTTT
TRBJ1-1 TRBV5-5 . . CASSSRGVLNTEAFF TGTGCCAGCAGCTCCCGGGGGGTCTTGAACACTGAAGCTTTCTTT
TRBJ2-7 TRBV6-1 . . CASSPDRLGNGLRQYF TGTGCCAGCAGCCCAGACCGCCTAGGAAACGGGTTAAGGCAGTACTTC
TRBJ2-5 TRBV4-3 . . CASARSGGTGETQYF TGCGCCAGCGCCCGTTCGGGGGGAACAGGGGAGACCCAGTACTTC
TRBJ2-2 TRBV4-2 . . CASSQDSANTGELFF TGTGCCAGCAGCCAAGATTCGGCGAACACCGGGGAGCTGTTTTTT
TRBJ1-4 TRBV11-2 few . CASGGRSAEANEKLFF TGTGCCAGCGGAGGACGGTCAGCGGAGGCTAATGAAAAACTGTTTTTT
TRBJ2-7 TRBV7-9 few TRBD2 CASSLGAGVKRDEQYF TGTGCCAGCAGCTTAGGGGCGGGAGTGAAGAGAGATGAGCAGTACTTC
TRBJ1-2 TRBV6-4 few . CASSPGHDYGYTF TGTGCCAGCTCTCCTGGGCATGACTATGGCTACACCTTC
TRBJ1-1 TRBV27 . TRBD1 CASYFRGGVGNTEAFF TGTGCCAGCTATTTCAGGGGGGGGGTCGGGAACACTGAAGCTTTCTTT
TRBJ2-7 TRBV7-3 few TRBD2 CASSLTASSGGSSYEQYF TGTGCCAGCAGCTTAACGGCTTCTAGCGGGGGGAGCTCCTACGAGCAGTACTTC
TRBJ1-2 TRBV7-9 . . CASSLAGGVYGYTF TGTGCCAGCAGCTTAGCAGGGGGTGTCTATGGCTACACCTTC
TRBJ1-1 TRBV2 few . CASVWGNTEAFF TGTGCCAGCGTTTGGGGCAACACTGAAGCTTTCTTT
TRBJ1-4 TRBV10-1 few . CASSGQPYEKLFF TGCGCCAGCAGTGGACAGCCTTATGAAAAACTGTTTTTT
TRBJ2-1 TRBV7-2 few . CASSTKTGSSYNEQFF TGTGCCAGCAGCACCAAGACTGGGAGCTCCTACAATGAGCAGTTCTTC
TRBJ2-7 TRBV11-3 few . CASSFALGTDNTQQYF TGTGCCAGCAGCTTCGCCCTGGGGACTGATAATACCCAGCAGTACTTC
TRBJ1-3 TRBV12-3/TRBV12-4 . TRBD1 CASSLWTGGNTIYF TGTGCCAGCAGCCTGTGGACAGGAGGAAACACCATATATTTT
TRBJ1-2 TRBV12-3/TRBV12-4 . . CASSLGQSTGEGYTF TGTGCCAGCAGTTTAGGACAGTCTACCGGCGAGGGCTACACCTTC
TRBJ2-1 TRBV5-1 . . CASSSLLHSSSYNEQFF TGCGCCAGCAGCTCCCTTTTGCACTCGAGCTCCTACAATGAGCAGTTCTTC
TRBJ2-5 TRBV9 few . CASSGRDPWETQYF TGTGCCAGCAGCGGCCGGGACCCGTGGGAGACCCAGTACTTC
TRBJ1-1 TRBV5-1 . . CASSLDAGENTEAFF TGCGCCAGCAGCTTGGATGCAGGGGAGAACACTGAAGCTTTCTTT
TRBJ2-3 TRBV6-2/TRBV6-3 . . CASSYDEGTDTQYF TGTGCCAGCAGTTACGACGAGGGAACAGATACGCAGTATTTT
TRBJ2-7 TRBV5-1 few TRBD1 CASSLAGQGEEQYF TGCGCCAGCAGCTTGGCTGGACAGGGCGAAGAGCAGTACTTC
TRBJ2-1 TRBV7-2 many TRBD2 CASSSVAGGDGEQFF TGTGCCAGCAGCTCCGTAGCGGGAGGAGATGGTGAGCAGTTCTTC
TRBJ2-1 TRBV7-8 . TRBD2 CASSAVAGISNEQFF TGTGCCAGCAGCGCCGTAGCGGGGATAAGCAATGAGCAGTTCTTC
TRBJ2-1 TRBV15 . . CATSRDITRLSYNEQFF TGTGCCACCAGCAGAGATATAACCCGACTCTCCTACAATGAGCAGTTCTTC
TRBJ1-2 TRBV9 many . CASSVGSSRQTYGYTF TGTGCCAGCAGCGTGGGGAGTTCGAGGCAGACCTATGGCTACACCTTC
TRBJ2-5 TRBV12-3/TRBV12-4 . TRBD1 CASNRDSVQETQYF TGTGCCAGCAACCGGGACAGCGTCCAAGAGACCCAGTACTTC
TRBJ2-7 TRBV7-2 many TRBD1 CASSLAGQGAYEQYF TGTGCCAGCAGCCTAGCGGGACAGGGGGCCTACGAGCAGTACTTC
TRBJ1-2 TRBV6-1 few . CASSPYNYPNGYTF TGTGCCAGCAGCCCTTATAATTATCCGAATGGCTACACCTTC
TRBJ2-3 TRBV2 . . CASRRVGVRLGDTDTQYF TGTGCCAGCAGACGGGTAGGGGTCCGGTTGGGGGACACAGATACGCAGTATTTT
TRBJ1-1 TRBV6-5 few . CASSYSPVGTEAFF TGTGCCAGCAGTTACTCGCCTGTGGGCACTGAAGCTTTCTTT
TRBJ2-3 TRBV28 . TRBD2 CASSGTSGGPWDTQYF TGTGCCAGCAGTGGGACTAGCGGGGGGCCCTGGGATACGCAGTATTTT
TRBJ1-6 TRBV6-2/TRBV6-3 few . CASSYTGATSPLHF TGTGCCAGCAGTTACACGGGTGCCACTTCACCCCTCCACTTT
TRBJ1-1 TRBV6-6 . . CASSSPEGGINTEAFF TGTGCCAGCAGTTCCCCGGAGGGTGGGATCAACACTGAAGCTTTCTTT
TRBJ2-1 TRBV12-3/TRBV12-4 few TRBD2 CASSRTSPYNEQFF TGTGCCAGCAGTAGGACTAGCCCCTACAATGAGCAGTTCTTC
TRBJ1-5 TRBV20-1 . . CSANGGRAQPQHF TGCAGTGCTAACGGGGGGCGAGCTCAGCCCCAGCATTTT
TRBJ2-1 TRBV5-1 . . CASRPGLSEQFF TGCGCCAGCAGGCCCGGGTTGAGTGAGCAGTTCTTC
TRBJ2-4 TRBV7-2 few TRBD1 CASSPLTGTGRKNIQYF TGTGCCAGCAGCCCCCTCACCGGGACAGGAAGGAAAAACATTCAGTACTTC
TRBJ2-1 TRBV20-1 . TRBD2 CSARGGLADYNEQFF TGCAGTGCTAGAGGGGGACTAGCGGACTACAATGAGCAGTTCTTC
TRBJ2-3 TRBV20-1 . . CSASPLRLGTDTQYF TGCAGTGCTAGCCCCCTCCGACTAGGCACAGATACGCAGTATTTT